A selection of T cell receptor beta chains follows, all from one sample in a study of human T cells and chemical hapten exposure. Using its own MiXCR run on the RACE reads, TCRdb lists one record per CDR3 protein. The table shows 300,000 to 450,000 distinct CDR3 sequences, with 4% to 6% occurring only once. The sample here was whole blood, taken in connection with sensitization to the hapten diphenylcyclopropenone (DPC). The receptors were gathered from a woman in her forties or fifties with alopecia areata. Some clones in this sample may be carry-over from other donors' samples. CDR3s include the opening cysteine and the closing phenylalanine or tryptophan. Each record gives: clone size, V gene, J gene, D gene, CDR3 protein, CDR3 DNA. D genes are given only for firm matches. Only part of the rows carry a size: once, few, many, or a class if the clone is expanded.

few	TRBV2	TRBJ2-5	NA	CAGKGLAQETQYF	TGTGCCGGAAAGGGACTGGCTCAAGAGACCCAGTACTTC
NA	TRBV5-4	TRBJ1-3	TRBD1	CASSPRPGQPLNTIYF	TGTGCCAGCAGCCCACGGCCGGGACAGCCTCTAAACACCATATATTTT
few	TRBV7-9	TRBJ1-1	TRBD1	CASSNRDSREAFF	TGTGCCAGCAGCAACCGGGACAGCCGTGAAGCTTTCTTT
few	TRBV12-3/TRBV12-4	TRBJ2-1	NA	CASRIEGPYNEQFF	TGTGCCAGCAGAATCGAGGGGCCCTACAATGAGCAGTTCTTC
many	TRBV7-9	TRBJ2-5	NA	CASSPKASRETQYF	TGTGCCAGCAGCCCTAAGGCCAGCAGGGAGACCCAGTACTTC
many	TRBV24-1	TRBJ1-5	NA	CATSDPNQWHQPQHF	TGTGCCACCAGTGATCCCAACCAATGGCATCAGCCCCAGCATTTT
many	TRBV2	TRBJ2-7	TRBD2	CAVQREPLEQYF	TGTGCCGTACAGCGGGAGCCCCTCGAGCAGTACTTC
many	TRBV29-1	TRBJ2-5	TRBD1	CSVEEEPGGTQYF	TGCAGCGTTGAAGAAGAACCAGGGGGGACCCAGTACTTC
many	TRBV11-2	TRBJ2-3	TRBD2	CASSASGLEMADTQYF	TGTGCCAGCAGCGCAAGCGGACTAGAAATGGCAGATACGCAGTATTTT
few	TRBV28	TRBJ2-7	NA	CASREVKDYEQYF	TGTGCCAGCCGTGAGGTGAAAGACTACGAGCAGTACTTC
many	TRBV9	TRBJ1-6	NA	CASSVSGSYNSPLHF	TGTGCCAGCAGCGTCTCCGGCTCCTATAATTCACCCCTCCACTTT
few	TRBV2	TRBJ2-3	NA	CASSNREASTDTQYF	TGTGCCAGCAGTAACCGGGAAGCTAGCACAGATACGCAGTATTTT
few	TRBV4-2	TRBJ2-2	NA	CASSPTGNGELFF	TGTGCCAGCAGCCCGACGGGAAACGGGGAGCTGTTTTTT
NA	TRBV12-3/TRBV12-4	TRBJ2-1	NA	CASSPDYSSYNEQFF	TGTGCCAGCAGCCCAGACTACAGCTCCTACAATGAGCAGTTCTTC
NA	TRBV5-6	TRBJ1-1	NA	CASSPDSRTEAFF	TGTGCCAGCAGCCCGGACAGTCGCACTGAAGCTTTCTTT
NA	TRBV6-2/TRBV6-3	TRBJ2-3	TRBD2	CASSRTSGSSDTQYF	TGTGCCAGCAGTCGGACTAGCGGGAGCTCAGATACGCAGTATTTT
many	TRBV9	TRBJ2-3	TRBD1	CASSATGFPTDTQYF	TGTGCCAGCAGCGCGACAGGGTTTCCCACAGATACGCAGTATTTT
many	TRBV2	TRBJ2-1	TRBD1	CASGRTGGELDEQFF	TGTGCCAGCGGACGTACAGGGGGCGAATTGGATGAGCAGTTCTTC
NA	TRBV6-5	TRBJ1-2	TRBD1	CAIRTGVDGYTF	TGTGCCATCCGGACAGGGGTGGATGGCTACACCTTC
few	TRBV20-1	TRBJ2-3	TRBD2	CSARGTSGKDTQYF	TGCAGTGCTAGAGGGACTAGTGGGAAAGATACGCAGTATTTT
many	TRBV18	TRBJ1-1	NA	CASSPPVGAGAFF	TGTGCCAGCTCACCACCGGTTGGGGCAGGTGCTTTCTTT
many	TRBV4-3	TRBJ2-1	NA	CASSQEDRSEQFF	TGCGCCAGCAGCCAAGAAGACAGGTCGGAGCAGTTCTTC
many	TRBV9	TRBJ2-7	NA	CASSVEAGPYEQYF	TGTGCCAGCAGCGTAGAGGCAGGCCCCTACGAGCAGTACTTC
many	TRBV7-9	TRBJ2-1	TRBD1	CASSATGYTDEQFF	TGTGCCAGCAGCGCGACAGGGTATACCGATGAGCAGTTCTTC
few	TRBV5-1	TRBJ1-1	NA	CASSSQLGQLNTEAFF	TGCGCCAGCAGCTCGCAGCTAGGGCAGCTCAACACTGAAGCTTTCTTT
many	TRBV3-1	TRBJ2-2	TRBD1	CASRDRGTGELFF	TGTGCCAGCAGAGACAGGGGGACCGGGGAGCTGTTTTTT
NA	TRBV13	TRBJ1-1	NA	CASSSLENPEAFF	TGTGCCAGCAGTAGCCTGGAGAACCCTGAAGCTTTCTTT
many	TRBV6-4	TRBJ1-1	NA	CASSPSMGATEAFF	TGTGCCAGCAGTCCCTCGATGGGGGCCACTGAAGCTTTCTTT
many	TRBV15	TRBJ2-3	TRBD1	CATSRDRGQDTQYF	TGTGCCACCAGCAGAGATCGGGGACAGGATACGCAGTATTTT
many	TRBV29-1	TRBJ2-5	NA	CSVELVGIGPPMTQYF	TGCAGCGTGGAGTTGGTTGGGATTGGGCCGCCCATGACCCAGTACTTC
many	TRBV21-1	TRBJ2-3	NA	CASRQQGCCTDTQYF	TGTGCCAGCCGCCAACAGGGGTGCTGCACAGATACGCAGTATTTT